This TCR beta chain emerged from a study of blood T cell repertoires in COVID-19. Background on the study: Material from acute and convalescent COVID-19 was sourced from the United States, Italy and Spain. T cells, B-cell-depleted T cells, or PBMCs provided the cDNA or gDNA that served as material.

As handled by the study authors: Reference gene primer amplification gave nucleated cell count estimates. The protocol was immunoSEQ multiplex PCR, while the TCRdb copy is restricted to in-frame clones and leaves out a portion. V and J calls and clone size are those listed in that table; D and trimming were worked out from the DNA. The sample contains some 110,000 clones, about nine tenths of which appear only once. In this sample, this clone turned up once. The receptor was derived from a human donor with active COVID-19. The donor label of this sample is uncertain. Sample: peripheral blood.

CDR3 DNA sequence: TGTGCCAGCAGCTTCTCACTCCCGGACAGGGGAAACTATGGCTACACCTTC. Amino acids: CASSFSLPDRGNYGYTF. This rearrangement joins TRBV5-5 to TRBJ1-2; 9 bases match TRBD1. CDR3 length equals 17 residues. Germline V gene sequence: CDR1 SGHKS, CDR2 YYEKEE (reference sequence). Trimming took 2 bases from V and 2 from J; bases not matched to a gene: 10.